These 27 T cell receptor beta chains came from one sample sequenced in a study of CD8 T cells in ankylosing spondylitis. General study results and limits: Ankylosing spondylitis blood appeared to be characterized by a TCR beta motif of under 10 highly homologous variants.

TCRdb passed the 5' RACE reads through MiXCR, listing each CDR3 protein once. Of 500,000 to 550,000 distinct CDR3 sequences listed, about 12% are singletons. These TCRs' antigens remain unknown. The sample taken for sequencing was blood, either unsorted or a sorted T cell fraction (not recorded which). All receptors derive from a male donor with ankylosing spondylitis.

This chain links TRBV7-9 with TRBJ2-7; 9 bases are shared with TRBD1. The ends lost 0 bases at V and 10 bases at J; junction bases unmatched: 7. This CDR3 has 14 amino acids. Per the germline V gene, CDR1 is SEHNR and CDR2 is FQNEAQ (reference sequence). In DNA form, the CDR3 reads TGTGCCAGCAGCTTAGCCCGGGACAGGGCAGAACAGTACTTC. Protein sequence: CASSLARDRAEQYF.

This clonotype has a count of ten or more. The gene calls are TRBV7-9 and TRBJ2-1, with D tentatively TRBD2 (5 bases). The CDR3 has 12 amino acids. Germline CDR1 SEHNR, CDR2 FQNEAQ (reference sequence). Trimming removed 5 bases from V and 9 bases from J, with 11 bases in between. The DNA of the CDR3 is TGTGCCAGCAGCCCCCGGGATATTGAGCAGTTCTTC. Encoded protein: CASSPRDIEQFF. The full variable domain, rest sourced from reference TRBV7-9 and TRBJ2-1, is DTGVSQNPRHKITKRGQNVTFRCDPISEHNRLYWYRQTLGQGPEFLTYFQNEAQLEKSRLLSDRFSAERPKGSFSTLEIQRTEQGDSAMYLCASSPRDIEQFFGPGTRLTVL.

For this clonotype: An end of the junction differs from the germline gene, which may be a read error. CDR3 DNA sequence: TGTGCCTGCAGCCAAGGAGGACAGGGGGCGTTGGGCACTGAAGCTTTCTTT. Translating gives CACSQGGQGALGTEAFF. The chain has TRBV3-1 and TRBJ1-1; 11 bases match TRBD1. Per the germline V gene, CDR1 is LGHDT and CDR2 is YNNKEL (reference sequence). CDR3 length: 17 residues.

This clonotype came up a few times. This chain joins TRBV27 and TRBJ2-4; TRBD1 matches 10 bases. Germline V gene lookup returns CDR1 MNHEY and CDR2 SMNVEV (reference sequence). With 7 bases clipped from V and 6 bases from J, the junction kept 12 bases outside the gene matches. The CDR3 has 16 amino acids. CDR3 sequence: CASTSRGTGDRNIQYF. CDR3 bases: TGTGCCAGCACCTCAAGGGGGACAGGGGATAGAAACATTCAGTACTTC.

This clonotype was seen more than once but under ten times. The J gene is TRBJ2-1, the V gene TRBV14; D is possibly TRBD2 (6 bases). This CDR3 is built from 13 residues. Germline CDR1 is SGHDN and CDR2 is FVKESK. The V end lost 9 bases, the J end lost 4 bases, and 13 bases lay between the germline ends. The CDR3 sequence is CASQGLPYNEQFF. DNA of the CDR3: TGTGCCAGTCAAGGACTACCGTACAATGAGCAGTTCTTC.

The table lists this clonotype with a count of one. The chain employs TRBV12-3 or TRBV12-4 and TRBJ2-3; TRBD1 agrees at 10 bases. The length of the CDR3 is 16 residues. Germline trimming cut 5 bases from V and 4 bases from J; bases unmatched to any gene: 9. The CDR3 coding sequence is TGTGCCAGCAGTCACCGACAGGGGGCGAGGGCAGATACGCAGTATTTT. Protein sequence: CASSHRQGARADTQYF.

The chain has TRBV10-3 and TRBJ2-5; 7 nucleotides align to TRBD2. This CDR3 region has 16 residues. V dropped 5 bases and J dropped 2; count of bases not matched to a gene: 11. CDR1 is ENHRY and CDR2 is SYGVKD in the germline V gene. CDR3 in DNA: TGTGCCATCAGTAGAGAGATAGCGGGTCTTCAAGAGACCCAGTACTTC. Its translation is CAISREIAGLQETQYF.

This clonotype was seen repeatedly, ten times or more. V and J are TRBV7-2 and TRBJ1-3; tentative D call: TRBD1 (5 bases). Trimming shortened V by 7 bases and J by 4 bases, and 14 bases separated the two germline ends. Looked up from germline, CDR1 is SGHTA and CDR2 is FQGNSA. This CDR3 comprises 14 residues. For the CDR3, the DNA is TGTGCCAGCACGCGAAGGGGATCCGGAAACACCATATATTTT. Amino acid sequence: CASTRRGSGNTIYF.

This clonotype was detected only a few times. V gene TRBV7-9 combines with J gene TRBJ2-7; possibly TRBD1 or TRBD2 for D (5 bases each). Per the germline V gene, CDR1 is SEHNR and CDR2 is FQNEAQ (reference sequence). Deletions cut 6 bases from V and 6 bases from J, with 24 bases between. This CDR3 is 16 amino acids long. The CDR3 loop reads CASSLPLGPHGSEQYF. For the CDR3, the DNA is TGTGCCAGCAGTTTACCTCTGGGACCTCATGGCTCCGAGCAGTACTTC.

The rearrangement uses TRBV7-9 and TRBJ2-2, with D perhaps given as TRBD1 or TRBD2 (5 bases each). Germline V gene lookup returns CDR1 SEHNR and CDR2 FQNEAQ (reference sequence). V was shortened by 4 bases and J by 0 bases, with 12 bases between the two germline ends. The length of the CDR3 is 16 residues. CDR3: CASSSPGASNTGELFF. CDR3 bases: TGTGCCAGCAGCTCGCCCGGGGCTTCGAACACCGGGGAGCTGTTTTTT.

The chain joins TRBV11-2 to TRBJ2-5; D is possibly TRBD2 (5 bases). There are 13 residues in the CDR3. V was trimmed by 8 bases and J by 2 bases, leaving 12 bases between them. Per germline, CDR1 SGHAT and CDR2 FQNNGV. Here the CDR3 DNA reads TGTGCCAGCGCGCCGGGAACTCAAGAGACCCAGTACTTC. The encoded protein is CASAPGTQETQYF.

J is TRBJ1-2 and V is TRBV7-2; maybe TRBD1 (5 bases). V was pared by 5 bases and J by 2 bases, with 9 bases between. CDR3 length: 13 amino acids. In germline, CDR1 is SGHTA, CDR2 FQGNSA. CDR3 sequence: CASSTPGNYGYTF. In DNA form, the CDR3 reads TGTGCCAGCAGCACCCCAGGGAACTATGGCTACACCTTC.

This clonotype was observed once. The chain employs TRBV5-1 and TRBJ1-4, with D possibly matching TRBD1 (6 bases). Between the trimmed V and J ends, which lost 8 bases and 3 bases, there was a span of 11 bases. CDR1 SGHRS and CDR2 YFSETQ come from the germline V gene. The CDR3 length is 13 residues. The CDR3 region has the DNA TGCGCCAGTCAGGGGATAGCTAATGAAAAACTGTTTTTT. Its translation: CASQGIANEKLFF.

The rearrangement joins TRBV24-1 to TRBJ2-1; D call uncertain. CDR1 is KGHDR, CDR2 SFDVKD, per germline. V was pared by 0 bases and J by 0 bases, with 8 bases between. The CDR3 is 16 amino acids. The CDR3 here is CATSDLRPGSYNEQFF. DNA of the CDR3: TGTGCCACCAGTGATTTGCGTCCAGGCTCCTACAATGAGCAGTTCTTC.

The chain is built from TRBV27 and TRBJ2-1; possible D gene TRBD2, 5 bases. CDR1 is MNHEY, CDR2 SMNVEV, per germline (reference sequence). CDR3 length: 16 amino acids. V lost 8 bases, J lost 4 bases, and 21 bases lay in between. The CDR3 DNA reads as TGTGCCAGCTCCTCGCTGCCTAGCCAACTTTACAATGAGCAGTTCTTC. This sequence encodes CASSSLPSQLYNEQFF.

In its sample, this clonotype was seen a few times. The chain links TRBV10-3 to TRBJ2-7, with 8 bases that match TRBD1. The CDR3 has 15 residues. Germline V gene data show CDR1 as ENHRY and CDR2 as SYGVKD. V shed 3 bases and J 4 bases; nucleotides not matched to a gene: 8. This chain's CDR3 is CAISEAAGGIYEQYF. Here the CDR3 DNA reads TGTGCCATCAGTGAAGCGGCAGGGGGCATATACGAGCAGTACTTC.

In its sample, this clonotype was seen a few times. This chain joins TRBV2 and TRBJ1-6, with 7 nucleotides matching TRBD1. The CDR3 runs 14 residues. With V trimmed by 8 bases and J by 7 bases, 8 bases remained unmatched. The germline V gene has CDR1 SNHLY and CDR2 FYNNEI. The CDR3 coding sequence is TGTGCCAGCGGGCCGACAGGGCGGAATTCACCCCTCCACTTT. Translated: CASGPTGRNSPLHF.

There are many counts of this clonotype. The rearrangement uses TRBV20-1 and TRBJ1-4; 8 bases fit TRBD1. V gave up 3 bases and J gave up 7 bases; unmatched junction bases: 10. CDR3 length: 15 residues. Germline V gives CDR1 DFQATT, CDR2 SNEGSKA (reference sequence). In DNA form, the CDR3 reads TGCAGTGCTAGCGGACAGGGAGGATATGGTGAAAAACTGTTTTTT. Amino acid sequence: CSASGQGGYGEKLFF.

V usage is TRBV27 and J usage is TRBJ2-3; TRBD2 matches 12 bases. The CDR3 loop spans 18 amino acids. Trimming cost V 2 bases and J 3 bases; bases outside gene matches: 9. Germline V gives CDR1 MNHEY, CDR2 SMNVEV (reference sequence). CDR3 region: CASSLIGFGTSGTDTQYF. In DNA form, the CDR3 reads TGTGCCAGCAGTTTAATAGGATTCGGGACTAGCGGGACAGATACGCAGTATTTT.

This chain uses TRBV7-8 with TRBJ2-5; D remains unclear. Germline CDR1 and CDR2: SGHVS and FQNEAQ. The CDR3 sequence is 12 residues long. V lost 5 bases and J 5 bases, leaving 9 bases between the germline ends. As DNA, the CDR3 is TGTGCCAGCAGCCTAAAACGGGAGACCCAGTACTTC. This sequence encodes CASSLKRETQYF.

J is TRBJ1-1 and V is TRBV7-9; 12 bases line up with TRBD1. This CDR3 comprises 15 residues. The germline CDR1 and CDR2 sequences are SEHNR and FQNEAQ (reference sequence). V was clipped by 5 bases and J by 3 bases; unmatched bases: 4. The DNA of the CDR3 is TGTGCCAGCAGCGGGGACAGGGGGCGCGACACTGAAGCTTTCTTT. Translated: CASSGDRGRDTEAFF.

V gene TRBV11-2 combines with J gene TRBJ1-3; D is undetermined. V was clipped by 7 bases and J by 3 bases, with 13 bases between them. The CDR3 spans 14 residues. The V gene's germline CDR1 is SGHAT and CDR2 FQNNGV. Here the CDR3 DNA reads TGTGCCAGCAAGAAATCCGGGGATGGAAACACCATATATTTT. Its translation: CASKKSGDGNTIYF.

In its sample, this clonotype was seen a few times. This rearrangement joins TRBV10-1 to TRBJ2-2; 7 bases are shared with TRBD1. Trimming at V came to 6 bases and at J to 5 bases, leaving 6 bases not matched to a gene. Germline V CDR1 and CDR2: WNHNN, SYGVQD (reference sequence). This CDR3 spans 14 amino acids. The CDR3 region is CASSLTGTTGELFF. The DNA of the CDR3 is TGCGCCAGCAGCCTGACAGGGACAACCGGGGAGCTGTTTTTT.

The chain is built from TRBV5-1 and TRBJ2-2; the D gene is possibly TRBD2 (6 bases). V was clipped by 3 bases and J by 0 bases, with 15 bases between them. The CDR3 runs 17 residues. Per germline, CDR1 SGHRS and CDR2 YFSETQ. CDR3 sequence: CASSSPGGGTNTGELFF. CDR3 nucleotide sequence: TGCGCCAGCAGCTCACCAGGTGGCGGGACGAACACCGGGGAGCTGTTTTTT.

This chain uses TRBV15 with TRBJ2-2; TRBD1 agrees at 10 bases. The CDR3 extends over 16 amino acids. The V and J ends lost 4 bases and 5 bases, in that order; junction bases with no gene match: 7. CDR1 and CDR2 (germline): LNHNV, YYDKDF (reference sequence). CDR3 nucleotide sequence: TGTGCCACCAGCACCGCCCTGGGACAGGGGACCGGGGAGCTGTTTTTT. Translated: CATSTALGQGTGELFF.

The V call is TRBV5-1, the J call TRBJ2-7; D is ambiguous. The CDR3 covers 15 residues. In germline, CDR1 is SGHRS, CDR2 YFSETQ. V gave up 4 bases and J gave up 1 base, with 15 bases separating them. CDR3 in amino acids: CASSPGPWGSYEQYV. The CDR3 DNA sequence: TGCGCCAGCAGCCCCGGGCCCTGGGGATCCTACGAGCAGTACGTC.

This clonotype has just a few counts. J is TRBJ2-7 and V is TRBV5-1; D assignment may be TRBD1 or TRBD2 (5 bases each). Trimming shortened V by 4 bases and J by 1 base, and 9 bases separated the two germline ends. The germline CDR1 and CDR2 sequences are SGHRS and YFSETQ. The CDR3 is 13 amino acids. In DNA form, the CDR3 reads TGCGCCAGCAGCGGGGACGGATCCTACGAGCAGTACTTC. Its translation: CASSGDGSYEQYF.